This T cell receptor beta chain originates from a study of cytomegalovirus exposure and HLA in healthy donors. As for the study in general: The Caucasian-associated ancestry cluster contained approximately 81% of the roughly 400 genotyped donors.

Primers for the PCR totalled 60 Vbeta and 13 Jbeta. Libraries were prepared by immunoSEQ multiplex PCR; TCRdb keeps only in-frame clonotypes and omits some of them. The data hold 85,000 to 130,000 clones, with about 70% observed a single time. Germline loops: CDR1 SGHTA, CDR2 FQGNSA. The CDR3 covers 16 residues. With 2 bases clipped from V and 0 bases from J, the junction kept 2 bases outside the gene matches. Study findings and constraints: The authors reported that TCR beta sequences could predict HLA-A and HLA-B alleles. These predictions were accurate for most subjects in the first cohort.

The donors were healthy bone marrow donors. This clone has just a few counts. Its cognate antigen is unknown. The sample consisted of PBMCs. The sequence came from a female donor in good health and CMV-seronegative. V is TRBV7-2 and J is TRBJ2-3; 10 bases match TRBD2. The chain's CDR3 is CASSLLAGGSTDTQYF. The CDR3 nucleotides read TGTGCCAGCAGCTTATTAGCGGGAGGAAGCACAGATACGCAGTATTTT. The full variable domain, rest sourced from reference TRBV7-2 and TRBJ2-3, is GAGVSQSPSNKVTEKGKDVELRCDPISGHTALYWYRQSLGQGLEFLIYFQGNSAPDKSGLPSDRFSAERTGGSVSTLTIQRTQQEDSAVYLCASSLLAGGSTDTQYFGPGTRLTVL.